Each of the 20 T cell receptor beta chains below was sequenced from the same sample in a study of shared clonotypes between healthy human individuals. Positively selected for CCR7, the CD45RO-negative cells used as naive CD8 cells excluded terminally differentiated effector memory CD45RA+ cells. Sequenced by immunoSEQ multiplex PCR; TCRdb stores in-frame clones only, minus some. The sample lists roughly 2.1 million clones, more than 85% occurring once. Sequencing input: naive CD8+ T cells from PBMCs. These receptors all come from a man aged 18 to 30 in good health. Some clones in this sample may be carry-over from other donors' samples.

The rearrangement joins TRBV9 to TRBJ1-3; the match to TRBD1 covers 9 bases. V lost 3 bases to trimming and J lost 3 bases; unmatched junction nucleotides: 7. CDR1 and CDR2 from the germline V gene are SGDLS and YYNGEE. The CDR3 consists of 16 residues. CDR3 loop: CASSASGTGSGNTIYF. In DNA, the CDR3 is TGTGCCAGCAGCGCCTCCGGGACAGGGAGTGGAAACACCATATATTTT.

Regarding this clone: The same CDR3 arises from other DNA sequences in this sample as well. The CDR3, as DNA: TGTGCCAGCAGCCCGGGAGCTTCCTACGAGCAGTACTTC. Its protein is CASSPGASYEQYF. This sequence joins TRBV7-9 and TRBJ2-7; a weak D match, TRBD2 (6 bases). The CDR3 covers 13 residues. Germline V gene data show CDR1 as SEHNR and CDR2 as FQNEAQ (reference sequence). V lost 5 bases to trimming and J lost 1 base, with 9 bases between them.

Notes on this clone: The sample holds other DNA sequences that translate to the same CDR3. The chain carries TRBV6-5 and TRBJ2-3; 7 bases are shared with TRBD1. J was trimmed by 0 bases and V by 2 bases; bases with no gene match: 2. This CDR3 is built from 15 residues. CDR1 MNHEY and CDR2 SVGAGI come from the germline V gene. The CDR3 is CASSYGQASTDTQYF. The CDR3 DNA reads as TGTGCCAGCAGTTACGGACAGGCTAGCACAGATACGCAGTATTTT.

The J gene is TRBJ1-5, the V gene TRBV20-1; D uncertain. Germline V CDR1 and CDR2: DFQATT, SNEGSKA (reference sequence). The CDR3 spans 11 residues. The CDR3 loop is CRLLSHQPQHF. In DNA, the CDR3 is TGCAGATTACTTTCGCATCAGCCCCAGCATTTT.

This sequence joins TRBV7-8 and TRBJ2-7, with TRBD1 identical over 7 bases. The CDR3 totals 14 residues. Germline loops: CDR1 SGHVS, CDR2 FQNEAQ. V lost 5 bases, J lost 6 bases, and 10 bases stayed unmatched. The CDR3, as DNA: TGTGCCAGCAGCCGGGACAGTCTAAGGGGCGAGCAGTACTTC. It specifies CASSRDSLRGEQYF. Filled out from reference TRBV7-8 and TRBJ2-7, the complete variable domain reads GAGVSQSPRYKVAKRGQDVALRCDPISGHVSLFWYQQALGQGPEFLTYFQNEAQLDKSGLPSDRFFAERPEGSVSTLKIQRTQQEDSAVYLCASSRDSLRGEQYFGPGTRLTVT.

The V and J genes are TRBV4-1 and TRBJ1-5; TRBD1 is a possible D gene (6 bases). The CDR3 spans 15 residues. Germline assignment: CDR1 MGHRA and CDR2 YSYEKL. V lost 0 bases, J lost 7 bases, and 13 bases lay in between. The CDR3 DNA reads TGCGCCAGCAGCCAAGAGATAGGGGGGAACCAGCCCCAGCATTTT. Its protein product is CASSQEIGGNQPQHF.

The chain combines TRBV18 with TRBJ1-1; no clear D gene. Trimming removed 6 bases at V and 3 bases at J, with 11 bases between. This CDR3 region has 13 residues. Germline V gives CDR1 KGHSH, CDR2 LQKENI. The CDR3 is CASSIGAYTEAFF. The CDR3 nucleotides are TGTGCCAGCTCCATTGGAGCATACACTGAAGCTTTCTTT.

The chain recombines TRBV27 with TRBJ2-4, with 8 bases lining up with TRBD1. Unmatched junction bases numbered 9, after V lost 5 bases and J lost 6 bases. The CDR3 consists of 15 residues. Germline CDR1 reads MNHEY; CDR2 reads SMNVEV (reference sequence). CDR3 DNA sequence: TGTGCCAGCAGTCCGCCGGGACAGGCCGTAAACATTCAGTACTTC. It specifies CASSPPGQAVNIQYF.

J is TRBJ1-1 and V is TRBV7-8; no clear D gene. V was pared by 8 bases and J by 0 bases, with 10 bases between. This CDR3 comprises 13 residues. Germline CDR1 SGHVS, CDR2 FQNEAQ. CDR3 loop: CASRGRLNTEAFF. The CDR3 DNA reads TGTGCCAGCCGAGGACGGTTGAACACTGAAGCTTTCTTT.

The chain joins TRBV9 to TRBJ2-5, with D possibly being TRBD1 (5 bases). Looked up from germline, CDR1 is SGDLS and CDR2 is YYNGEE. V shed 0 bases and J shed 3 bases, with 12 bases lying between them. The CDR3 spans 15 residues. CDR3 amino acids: CASSVGVLGEETQYF. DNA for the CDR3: TGTGCCAGCAGCGTAGGCGTTCTAGGGGAAGAGACCCAGTACTTC.

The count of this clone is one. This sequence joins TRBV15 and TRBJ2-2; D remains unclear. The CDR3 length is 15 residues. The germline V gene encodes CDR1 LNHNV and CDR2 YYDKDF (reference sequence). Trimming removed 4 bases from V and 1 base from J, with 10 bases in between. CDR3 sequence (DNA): TGTGCCACCAGCACAAACTTTATGAACACCGGGGAGCTGTTTTTT. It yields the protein CATSTNFMNTGELFF.

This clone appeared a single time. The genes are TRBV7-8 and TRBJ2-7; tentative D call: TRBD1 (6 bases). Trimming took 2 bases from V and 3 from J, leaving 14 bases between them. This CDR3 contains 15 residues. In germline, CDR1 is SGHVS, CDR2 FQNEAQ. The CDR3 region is CASSLIQGQFYEQYF. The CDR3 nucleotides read TGTGCCAGCAGCTTAATTCAGGGACAATTCTACGAGCAGTACTTC. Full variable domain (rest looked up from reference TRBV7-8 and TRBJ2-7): GAGVSQSPRYKVAKRGQDVALRCDPISGHVSLFWYQQALGQGPEFLTYFQNEAQLDKSGLPSDRFFAERPEGSVSTLKIQRTQQEDSAVYLCASSLIQGQFYEQYFGPGTRLTVT.

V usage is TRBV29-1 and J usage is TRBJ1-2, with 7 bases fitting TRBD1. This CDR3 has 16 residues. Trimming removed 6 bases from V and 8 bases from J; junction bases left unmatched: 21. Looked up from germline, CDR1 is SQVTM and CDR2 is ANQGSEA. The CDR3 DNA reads TGCAGCGTGCCCCCATATAAGACAGGGTCGGTGTACGGCTACACCTTC. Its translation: CSVPPYKTGSVYGYTF.

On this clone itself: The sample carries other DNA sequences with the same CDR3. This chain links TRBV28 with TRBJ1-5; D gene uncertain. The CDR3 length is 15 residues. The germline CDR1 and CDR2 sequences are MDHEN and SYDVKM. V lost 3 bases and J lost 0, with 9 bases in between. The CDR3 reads CASSLGTYSNQPQHF. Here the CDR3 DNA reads TGTGCCAGCAGTTTGGGAACTTATAGCAATCAGCCCCAGCATTTT.

The CDR3 DNA follows: TGTGCCTGGAGTTACAAGGGACTGAACATTCAGTACTTC. This gives the protein CAWSYKGLNIQYF. The genes are TRBV30 and TRBJ2-4; perhaps TRBD2 as D (6 bases). This CDR3 is 13 amino acids long. Trimming took off 2 bases at V and 7 bases at J, with 12 bases between the two ends. Germline values: CDR1 GTSNPN, CDR2 SVGIG (reference sequence).

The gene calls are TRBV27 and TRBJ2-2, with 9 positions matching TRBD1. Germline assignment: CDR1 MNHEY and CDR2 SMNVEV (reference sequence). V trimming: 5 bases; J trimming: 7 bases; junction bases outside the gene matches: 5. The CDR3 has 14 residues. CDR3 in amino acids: CASSEGTGIGELFF. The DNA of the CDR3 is TGTGCCAGCAGTGAAGGGACAGGGATCGGGGAGCTGTTTTTT.

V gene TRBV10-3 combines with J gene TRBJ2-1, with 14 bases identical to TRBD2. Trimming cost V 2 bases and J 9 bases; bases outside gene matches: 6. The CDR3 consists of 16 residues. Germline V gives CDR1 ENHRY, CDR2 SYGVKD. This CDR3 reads CAISEPGLAGAGEQFF. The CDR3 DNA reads TGTGCCATCAGTGAGCCGGGACTAGCGGGAGCAGGTGAGCAGTTCTTC.

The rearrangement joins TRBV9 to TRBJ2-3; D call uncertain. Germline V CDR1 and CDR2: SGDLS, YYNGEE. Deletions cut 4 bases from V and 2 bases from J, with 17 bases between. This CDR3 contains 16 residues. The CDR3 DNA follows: TGTGCCAGCAGCTCTCGGGTCGTAAGATTCACAGATACGCAGTATTTT. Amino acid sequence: CASSSRVVRFTDTQYF.

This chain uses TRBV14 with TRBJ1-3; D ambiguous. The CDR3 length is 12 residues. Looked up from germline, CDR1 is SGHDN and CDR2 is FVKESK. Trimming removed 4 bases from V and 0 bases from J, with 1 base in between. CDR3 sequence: CASSPSGNTIYF. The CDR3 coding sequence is TGTGCCAGCAGCCCCTCTGGAAACACCATATATTTT.

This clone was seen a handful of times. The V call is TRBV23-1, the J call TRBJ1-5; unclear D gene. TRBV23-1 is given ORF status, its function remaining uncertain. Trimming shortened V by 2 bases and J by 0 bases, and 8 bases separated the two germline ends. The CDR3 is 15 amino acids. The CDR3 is CASSQKLPSNQPQHF. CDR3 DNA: TGCGCCAGCAGTCAAAAATTACCTAGCAATCAGCCCCAGCATTTT.